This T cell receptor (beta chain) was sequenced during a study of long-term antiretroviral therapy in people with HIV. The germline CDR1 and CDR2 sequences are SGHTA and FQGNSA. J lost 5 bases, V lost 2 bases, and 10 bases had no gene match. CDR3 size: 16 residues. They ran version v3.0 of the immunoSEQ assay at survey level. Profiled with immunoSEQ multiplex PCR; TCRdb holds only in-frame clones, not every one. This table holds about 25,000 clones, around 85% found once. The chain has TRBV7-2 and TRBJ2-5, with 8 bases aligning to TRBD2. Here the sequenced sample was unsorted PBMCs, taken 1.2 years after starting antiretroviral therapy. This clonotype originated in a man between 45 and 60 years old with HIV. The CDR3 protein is CASSLSPGGRRETQYF. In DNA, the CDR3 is TGTGCCAGCAGCTTAAGTCCGGGGGGGCGGCGGGAGACCCAGTACTTC.